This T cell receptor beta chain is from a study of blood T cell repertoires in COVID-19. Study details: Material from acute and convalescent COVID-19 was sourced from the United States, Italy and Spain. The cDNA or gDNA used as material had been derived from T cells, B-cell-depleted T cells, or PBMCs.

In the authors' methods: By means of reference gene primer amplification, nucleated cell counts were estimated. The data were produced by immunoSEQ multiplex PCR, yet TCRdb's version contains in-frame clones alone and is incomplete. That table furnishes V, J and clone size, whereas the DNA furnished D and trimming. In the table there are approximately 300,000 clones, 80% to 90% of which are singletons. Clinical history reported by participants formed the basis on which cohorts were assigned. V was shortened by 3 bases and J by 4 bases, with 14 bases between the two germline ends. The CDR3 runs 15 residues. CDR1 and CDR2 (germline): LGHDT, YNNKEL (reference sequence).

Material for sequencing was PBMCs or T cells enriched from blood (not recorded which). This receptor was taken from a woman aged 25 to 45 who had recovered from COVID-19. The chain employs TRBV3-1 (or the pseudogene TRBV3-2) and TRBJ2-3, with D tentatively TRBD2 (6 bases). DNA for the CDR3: TGTGCCAGCAGCCAGACTAGTCCGTTTCCAGATACGCAGTATTTT. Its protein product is CASSQTSPFPDTQYF.